These 28 T cell receptor beta chains came from one sample sequenced in a study of cytomegalovirus exposure and HLA in healthy donors. The PCR ran on 60 Vbeta and 13 Jbeta primers. The data were produced by immunoSEQ multiplex PCR, yet TCRdb's version contains in-frame clones alone and is incomplete. The repertoire holds some 200,000 clones, with less than 85% as singletons. The sample consisted of PBMCs. These receptors were obtained from a girl between 2 and 10 years old in good health and CMV-seronegative.

The J gene is TRBJ1-2, the V gene TRBV21-1; TRBD1, the D gene given by the table, was not confirmed from the DNA. TRBV21-1 is classified as a pseudogene. The CDR3 is 15 amino acids. CDR3 sequence: CANPGQGRLNYGYTF. As DNA, the CDR3 is TGTGCCAACCCGGGACAGGGGAGACTTAACTATGGCTACACCTTC.

The sample holds one count of this clone. The rearrangement joins TRBV6-6 to TRBJ1-4; tentative D call: TRBD1 (5 bases). This CDR3 spans 13 amino acids. V dropped 4 bases and J dropped 8 bases, with 11 bases sitting between them. The germline V gene has CDR1 MNHNY and CDR2 SVGAGI (reference sequence). The CDR3 sequence is CASSSAGQEKLFF. In DNA, the CDR3 is TGTGCCAGCAGTTCGGCAGGGCAAGAAAAACTGTTTTTT.

In its sample, this clone was seen a few times. The V and J genes are TRBV5-1 and TRBJ2-7; 7 bases map to TRBD1. Per the germline V gene, CDR1 is SGHRS and CDR2 is YFSETQ. This CDR3 has 14 amino acids. The junction had 13 bases not matched to a gene; V was cut back by 4 bases and J by 9 bases. This CDR3 is CASSPDRASIGQYF. The CDR3 DNA sequence: TGCGCCAGCAGCCCCGACAGGGCCAGCATCGGGCAGTACTTC. Together with reference TRBV5-1 and TRBJ2-7, the CDR3 gives the full variable domain: KAGVTQTPRYLIKTRGQQVTLSCSPISGHRSVSWYQQTPGQGLQFLFEYFSETQRNKGNFPGRFSGRQFSNSRSEMNVSTLELGDSALYLCASSPDRASIGQYFGPGTRLTVT.

The CDR3 DNA reads TGTGCCAGCAGTGAAACTAGCGGGAGTTACGAGCAGTACTTC. Translation: CASSETSGSYEQYF. The chain is built from TRBV6-1 and TRBJ2-7; 11 bases agree with TRBD2. Trimming cost V 2 bases and J 4 bases; bases outside gene matches: 1. Germline lookup yields CDR1 MNHNS and CDR2 SASEGT. CDR3 length: 14 residues.

The genes are TRBV6-5 and TRBJ2-1; the match to TRBD2 covers 10 bases. With V trimmed by 6 bases and J by 4 bases, 3 bases remained unmatched. The CDR3 has 14 residues. Germline V lookup: CDR1 MNHEY, CDR2 SVGAGI. The CDR3, as DNA: TGTGCCAGCAGGACTAGCGGGCTATACAATGAGCAGTTCTTC. Its translation: CASRTSGLYNEQFF.

V usage is TRBV2 and J usage is TRBJ2-2; D is uncertain. There are 12 residues in the CDR3. V dropped 8 bases and J dropped 5 bases, with 9 bases sitting between them. Per germline, CDR1 SNHLY and CDR2 FYNNEI. In nucleotides, the CDR3 is TGTGCCAGCTTCCCGGAGACCGGGGAGCTGTTTTTT. It translates to CASFPETGELFF.

The CDR3 protein is CASSSPGLGSGELFF. The CDR3 DNA reads TGTGCCAGCAGCTCCCCGGGACTAGGGTCCGGGGAGCTGTTTTTT. This chain connects TRBV5-4 to TRBJ2-2; 8 bases fit TRBD2. Germline V gene data show CDR1 as SGHNT and CDR2 as YYREEE (reference sequence). The CDR3 has 15 residues. Trimming at V came to 3 bases and at J to 6 bases, leaving 7 bases not matched to a gene. Looking up the rest from reference TRBV5-4 and TRBJ2-2 gives the full variable domain: ETGVTQSPTHLIKTRGQQVTLRCSSQSGHNTVSWYQQALGQGPQFIFQYYREEENGRGNFPPRFSGLQFPNYSSELNVNALELDDSALYLCASSSPGLGSGELFFGEGSRLTVL.

This chain connects TRBV29-1 to TRBJ1-4; TRBD1 matches 7 bases. The V gene end was trimmed by 7 bases and the J gene end by 5 bases; junction bases not matched to a gene: 7. CDR1 is SQVTM and CDR2 is ANQGSEA in the germline V gene. The CDR3 totals 13 residues. The CDR3 bases are TGCAGCGCCGGAGTACAGGGGAATGAAAAACTGTTTTTT. Protein sequence: CSAGVQGNEKLFF.

This rearrangement joins TRBV6-1 to TRBJ1-4; no clear D gene. Trimming left V 3 bases short and J 8 bases short, with 13 bases between. Germline V gene data show CDR1 as MNHNS and CDR2 as SASEGT. This CDR3 comprises 14 residues. The CDR3 region has the DNA TGTGCCAGCAGTGATCGGGGTCTGGTGGAAAAACTGTTTTTT. This encodes CASSDRGLVEKLFF.

This clone came up a few times. The chain has TRBV11-2 and TRBJ2-5; TRBD2 agrees at 12 bases. V shed 1 base, J shed 4 bases, and the junction held 7 bases outside the gene matches. This CDR3 comprises 17 residues. Per germline, CDR1 SGHAT and CDR2 FQNNGV. The CDR3 DNA sequence: TGTGCCAGCAGCTTAGGAGCTGGACTAGCGGGATCAGAGACCCAGTACTTC. As protein: CASSLGAGLAGSETQYF.

The rearrangement links TRBV5-4 to TRBJ1-1, with a tentative D call TRBD1 (6 bases). The CDR3 consists of 11 residues. V was cut by 5 bases and J by 7 bases, with 9 bases left in between. The germline V gene encodes CDR1 SGHNT and CDR2 YYREEE (reference sequence). Here the CDR3 DNA reads TGTGCCAGCAGTAAGGACAGTGAAGCTTTCTTT. It is translated as CASSKDSEAFF.

The genes are TRBV10-3 and TRBJ2-5; 11 bases agree with TRBD1. J gave up 5 bases and V 5 bases, and 7 bases lay outside the gene matches. The CDR3 has 15 residues. CDR1 and CDR2 from the germline V gene are ENHRY and SYGVKD. DNA of the CDR3: TGTGCCATCAGTAAAGCCGGGACAGGGGGGGAGACCCAGTACTTC. Translating it yields CAISKAGTGGETQYF.

The chain uses TRBV4-1 and TRBJ2-1; 8 bases map to TRBD2. The V and J ends lost 0 bases and 7 bases, in that order; junction bases with no gene match: 14. Germline V gene data show CDR1 as MGHRA and CDR2 as YSYEKL. The CDR3 has 18 residues. The CDR3 is CASSQDGPRVAGQNEQFF. DNA for the CDR3: TGCGCCAGCAGCCAAGACGGACCTCGAGTAGCGGGGCAAAATGAGCAGTTCTTC.

The chain recombines TRBV19 with TRBJ2-7; 8 bases line up with TRBD2. V gave up 3 bases and J gave up 4 bases; unmatched junction bases: 5. The CDR3 runs to 14 residues. CDR1 is LNHDA and CDR2 is SQIVND in the germline V gene (reference sequence). The CDR3 sequence: CASSIGVAGYEQYF. The CDR3, as DNA: TGTGCCAGTAGTATCGGAGTAGCGGGGTACGAGCAGTACTTC.

The rearrangement joins TRBV7-9 to TRBJ2-5; no clear D. The J call may be in error: the DNA end matches TRBJ2-7 better. This CDR3 spans 11 amino acids. In germline, CDR1 is SEHNR, CDR2 FQNEAQ (reference sequence). The CDR3 DNA is TGTGCCAGCAGCTCCCTCTACGAGCAGTACTTC. It translates to CASSSLYEQYF.

This rearrangement joins TRBV5-6 to TRBJ2-1; D may be TRBD1 (5 bases). The germline V and J ends were trimmed by 2 bases and 6 bases, with 15 bases remaining between them. Germline loops: CDR1 SGHDT, CDR2 YYEEEE. This CDR3 region has 15 residues. The CDR3 reads CASSLGAGIRNEQFF. As DNA, the CDR3 is TGTGCCAGCAGCTTAGGTGCAGGGATACGCAATGAGCAGTTCTTC. Complete variable domain (other parts from reference TRBV5-6 and TRBJ2-1): DAGVTQSPTHLIKTRGQQVTLRCSPKSGHDTVSWYQQALGQGPQFIFQYYEEEERQRGNFPDRFSGHQFPNYSSELNVNALLLGDSALYLCASSLGAGIRNEQFFGPGTRLTVL.

The rearrangement joins TRBV15 to TRBJ1-5, with unresolved D. The germline CDR1 and CDR2 sequences are LNHNV and YYDKDF (reference sequence). V lost 6 bases to trimming and J lost 0 bases, with 9 bases between them. The CDR3 is 14 amino acids. In DNA form, the CDR3 reads TGTGCCACCAGTGTCTCCGTTAGCAATCAGCCCCAGCATTTT. Amino acid sequence: CATSVSVSNQPQHF.

This chain connects TRBV7-9 to TRBJ1-6, with TRBD1 matching over 7 bases. The CDR3 consists of 13 residues. The germline CDR1 and CDR2 sequences are SEHNR and FQNEAQ (reference sequence). CDR3 residues: CVFSDRASSPLHF. The DNA for the CDR3 is TGTGTTTTCTCCGACAGGGCGTCCTCACCCCTCCACTTT. Combining the CDR3 with reference TRBV7-9 and TRBJ1-6 gives the whole variable domain DTGVSQNPRHKITKRGQNVTFRCDPISEHNRLYWYRQTLGQGPEFLTYFQNEAQLEKSRLLSDRFSAERPKGSFSTLEIQRTEQGDSAMYLCVFSDRASSPLHFGNGTRLTVT.

The rearrangement joins TRBV15 to TRBJ2-5, with a weak D call TRBD1 (6 bases). Trimming took 0 bases from V and 9 from J, leaving 17 bases between them. The CDR3 totals 15 residues. CDR1 LNHNV and CDR2 YYDKDF come from the germline V gene (reference sequence). The CDR3 reads CATSRDPDSRFPQYF. In DNA form, the CDR3 reads TGTGCCACCAGCAGAGATCCGGACAGCAGGTTTCCCCAGTACTTC.

The chain combines TRBV5-1 with TRBJ2-2; 8 nucleotides match TRBD2. Unmatched junction bases numbered 4, after V lost 0 bases and J lost 3 bases. CDR1 and CDR2 from the germline V gene are SGHRS and YFSETQ. This CDR3 is built from 16 residues. The CDR3 loop reads CASSLGSGTYTGELFF. CDR3 coding DNA: TGCGCCAGCAGCTTGGGTAGCGGGACGTACACCGGGGAGCTGTTTTTT. Using reference TRBV5-1 and TRBJ2-2 for the parts outside the CDR3, the full variable domain is KAGVTQTPRYLIKTRGQQVTLSCSPISGHRSVSWYQQTPGQGLQFLFEYFSETQRNKGNFPGRFSGRQFSNSRSEMNVSTLELGDSALYLCASSLGSGTYTGELFFGEGSRLTVL.

This chain links TRBV5-5 with TRBJ1-1; D gene unclear. Per germline, CDR1 SGHKS and CDR2 YYEKEE (reference sequence). Trimming took 4 bases from V and 0 from J, leaving 13 bases between them. This CDR3 has 15 amino acids. The CDR3 loop reads CASSRAFYLNTEAFF. The CDR3 region has the DNA TGTGCCAGCAGCCGAGCCTTTTACTTGAACACTGAAGCTTTCTTT.

The chain recombines TRBV28 with TRBJ2-7, with D possibly matching TRBD2 (6 bases). Between the trimmed V and J ends, which lost 3 bases and 7 bases, there was a span of 22 bases. This CDR3 is 16 amino acids long. Germline V gene lookup returns CDR1 MDHEN and CDR2 SYDVKM. The CDR3 coding sequence is TGTGCCAGCAGTTTCGCGGCGAGAACGGGGGTGGGGGAGCAGTACTTC. As protein: CASSFAARTGVGEQYF.

The rearrangement links TRBV10-1 to TRBJ1-2; D not resolved. Germline loops: CDR1 WNHNN, CDR2 SYGVQD (reference sequence). The length of the CDR3 is 19 residues. Trimming took off 0 bases at V and 1 base at J, with 21 bases between the two ends. The CDR3 protein is CASSESGEQPDSVNYGYTF. Here the CDR3 DNA reads TGCGCCAGCAGTGAGTCGGGTGAGCAGCCAGATAGCGTTAACTATGGCTACACCTTC.

The chain employs TRBV30 and TRBJ1-2, with 12 bases identical to TRBD1. Unmatched junction bases numbered 13, after V lost 4 bases and J lost 7 bases. The germline gives CDR1 GTSNPN, CDR2 SVGIG (reference sequence). The CDR3 sequence is 16 residues long. The CDR3 DNA sequence: TGTGCCTGGATGGTCGGAGTGGGACAGGGGGCCGCTGGCTACACCTTC. Translating gives CAWMVGVGQGAAGYTF.

The chain joins TRBV9 to TRBJ2-7; possibly TRBD1 for D (6 bases). Germline CDR1 and CDR2: SGDLS and YYNGEE. Trimming cost V 0 bases and J 2 bases, with 12 bases left between them. This CDR3 is built from 15 residues. The CDR3 nucleotides read TGTGCCAGCAGCGTAGAACAGGGATCGGCCTACGAGCAGTACTTC. Translation gives CASSVEQGSAYEQYF.

The chain employs TRBV6-5 and TRBJ1-4, with D perhaps TRBD1 (5 bases). Trimming stripped 2 bases from V and 4 bases from J, with 8 bases between. The CDR3 has 14 residues. Germline V gives CDR1 MNHEY, CDR2 SVGAGI. In nucleotides, the CDR3 is TGTGCCAGCAGTTACAAGGGGTTTAATGAAAAACTGTTTTTT. Its protein product is CASSYKGFNEKLFF.

This chain joins TRBV7-9 and TRBJ2-1; D gene unclear. CDR1 SEHNR and CDR2 FQNEAQ come from the germline V gene (reference sequence). The CDR3 extends over 15 amino acids. V lost 7 bases and J 5 bases, leaving 18 bases between the germline ends. The CDR3 nucleotides are TGTGCCAGCACCCCCCCCGGATATCAGGACAATGAGCAGTTCTTC. This sequence encodes CASTPPGYQDNEQFF.

V usage is TRBV2 and J usage is TRBJ2-7; TRBD1 matches 10 bases. CDR1 is SNHLY and CDR2 is FYNNEI in the germline V gene. With 6 bases clipped from V and 9 bases from J, the junction kept 8 bases outside the gene matches. The CDR3 has 13 amino acids. CDR3 sequence reads: CASREHDRGRQYF. The CDR3, as DNA: TGTGCCAGCAGGGAACACGACAGGGGGCGGCAGTACTTC. The full variable domain, rest sourced from reference TRBV2 and TRBJ2-7, is EPEVTQTPSHQVTQMGQEVILRCVPISNHLYFYWYRQILGQKVEFLVSFYNNEISEKSEIFDDQFSVERPDGSNFTLKIRSTKLEDSAMYFCASREHDRGRQYFGPGTRLTVT.